This record concerns one T cell receptor (beta chain) sequence. No antigen is known for it. No much larger clone is present one base from it, and per-base qualities are unavailable. The data derive from a study of blood T cell repertoires in COVID-19 (dated by TCRdb to 2020 to 2021). With respect to the entire study: Collaborator samples came from the United States, Italy and Spain and covered acute and convalescent phases of COVID-19. The material from the prospective study consisted of cDNA or gDNA derived from T cells, B-cell-depleted T cells, or PBMCs. The dataset comprised deeply sampled blood TCRbeta repertoires from subjects exposed to, actively infected with, or recovered from COVID-19. The repertoires were released in a freely available public database meant as a resource for research on the immune response to SARS-CoV-2. The samples were drawn from the first 160 participants of the ongoing ImmuneRACE study and from 1,254 subjects provided by 6 global collaborators. Nearly every sample came with metadata listing a de-identified subject ID, COVID-19 status, age in years and sex. HLA class I and class II types, where available, came from metadata supplied by the sample provider rather than from assay-based typing. The full study reports these points: The amount of clinical and demographic metadata varied by source and participant and was provided uncurated.

TCRbeta CDR3 regions were amplified from genomic DNA using the immunoSEQ Assay, a bias-controlled multiplex PCR. In the source study's methods: Nucleated cell counts per sample were estimated from amplification of reference gene primers within the assay. Sequence reads were collapsed and filtered to measure the absolute abundance of every unique TCRbeta CDR3 rearrangement. For each sample, productive Simpson clonality was calculated as the square root of Simpson's diversity index over productive rearrangements. The immuneACCESS repertoire file appears here via TCRdb, limited to in-frame rearrangements. These files lack a portion of the clones; in checked studies, under half of the deficit traces to unresolved V genes, and the cause of the others is not known. V, J and clone size derive from that table, while D and trimming were established from the DNA sequence. Present in this sample are more than 200,000 clones, roughly 80% of which were seen just once. In total, the top ten clones hold approximately 8% of the sample.

At the junction V is shortened by 0 bases and J by 3 bases, with 12 bases in between. The CDR3 covers 16 residues, taking in both the cysteine and the phenylalanine. CDR3 DNA only is kept here, 48 bases in frame from base 1. For CDR1 and CDR2, the germline V gene lists SGDLS and YYNGEE. Each collaborating institution followed its own protocols to collect whole blood in K2EDTA tubes. For TCRbeta analysis, collaborators shipped samples in one of three forms: frozen whole blood, isolated PBMCs, or DNA extracted from either of those sample types. This receptor was taken from a woman of 80 years or more with acute or convalescent COVID-19. The chain employs TRBV9 and TRBJ1-4; the D gene is perhaps TRBD1, from 6 matching bases. The sequencing sample was made of peripheral blood. The DNA sequence is given as TGTGCCAGCAGCGTAGCTCCGGGACAAGCTAATGAAAAACTGTTTTTT. The translation is CASSVAPGQANEKLFF.